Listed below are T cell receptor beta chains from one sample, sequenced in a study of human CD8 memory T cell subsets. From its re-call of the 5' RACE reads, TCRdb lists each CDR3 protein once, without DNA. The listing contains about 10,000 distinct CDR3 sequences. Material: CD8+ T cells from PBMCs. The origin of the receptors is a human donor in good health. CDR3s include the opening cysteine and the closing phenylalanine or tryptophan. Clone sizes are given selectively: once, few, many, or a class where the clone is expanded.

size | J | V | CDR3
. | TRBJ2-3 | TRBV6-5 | CASSPTGRPDTQYF
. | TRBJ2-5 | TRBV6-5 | CASSYGTKAYETQYF
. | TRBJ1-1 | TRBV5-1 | CASSLAGGQGNTEAFF
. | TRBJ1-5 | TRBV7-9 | CASSQGGAANQPQHF
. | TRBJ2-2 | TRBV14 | CASSQDGLAGAKTGELFF
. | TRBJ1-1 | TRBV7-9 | CASSLAWAGDTEAFF
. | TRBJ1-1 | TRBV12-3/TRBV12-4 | CATREGGDAFF
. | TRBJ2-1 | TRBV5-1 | CASSGMSVYEQFF
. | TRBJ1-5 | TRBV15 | CATSRENQPQHF
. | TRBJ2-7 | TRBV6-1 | CASSEGQFESYEQYF
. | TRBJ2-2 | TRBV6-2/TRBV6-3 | CASSRPSGGEFFGELFF
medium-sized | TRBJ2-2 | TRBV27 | CASRIQLNTGELFF
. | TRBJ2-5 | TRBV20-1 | CSARDRGHLGTQYF
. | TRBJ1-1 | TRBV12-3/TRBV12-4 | CASSLGQGYTEAFF
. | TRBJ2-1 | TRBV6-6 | CASSRQNDPLAGVSYNEQFF
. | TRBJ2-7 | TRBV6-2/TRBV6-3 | CASVSPPGDEQYF
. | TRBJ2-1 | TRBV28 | CASSLTGQGYEQFF
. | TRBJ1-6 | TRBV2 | CASSGDNPNSPLHF
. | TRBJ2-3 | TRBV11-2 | CASSQNRITDTQYF
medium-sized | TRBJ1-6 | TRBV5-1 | CASSLIGGGYDGPLHF
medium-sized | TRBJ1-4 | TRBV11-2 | CASSHKPQGGNEKLFF
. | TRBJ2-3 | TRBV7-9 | CASRREYSETTDTQYF
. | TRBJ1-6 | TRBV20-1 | CSAGDGNSPLHF
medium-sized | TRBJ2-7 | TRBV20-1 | CSARGPEEDYEQYF
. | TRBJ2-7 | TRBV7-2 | CASSYFSGRAYEQYF
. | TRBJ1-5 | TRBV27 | CASSSSVRNQPQHF
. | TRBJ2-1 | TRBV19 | CASSDSRGSGNEQFF
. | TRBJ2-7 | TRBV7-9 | CASSSVFDVMNEQYF
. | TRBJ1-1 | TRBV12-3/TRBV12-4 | CASSPISGMDTEAFF
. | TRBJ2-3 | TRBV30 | CAWSVPQGPSTDTQYF
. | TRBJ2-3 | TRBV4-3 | CASSQDTDYTDTQYF
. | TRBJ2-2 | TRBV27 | CASSLLSGTGELFF
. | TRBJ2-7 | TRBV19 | CASSPGQLHTYEQYF
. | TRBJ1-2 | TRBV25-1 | CASSDSDRTYGYTF
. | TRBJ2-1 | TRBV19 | CASSIRSGSYNEQFF
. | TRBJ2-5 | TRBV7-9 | CASSEQTSGSETQYF
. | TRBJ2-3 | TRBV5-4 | CASSLFWDPTRDTQYF
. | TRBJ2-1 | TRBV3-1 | CASSQGTGMYNEQFF
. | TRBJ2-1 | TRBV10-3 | CAISESGGGENPDEQFF
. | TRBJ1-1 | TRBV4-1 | CASSQEGHRTEAFF
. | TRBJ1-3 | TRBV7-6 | CASSSGQTGNTIYF
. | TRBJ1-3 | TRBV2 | CASSLDRSSGNTIYF
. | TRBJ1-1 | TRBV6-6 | CATGADDRNTEAFF
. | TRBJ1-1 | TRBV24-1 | CATSPGLGVEAFF
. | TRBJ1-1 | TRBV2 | CASSIQQGVNTEAFF
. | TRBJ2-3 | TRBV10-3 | CAISESLYGGGQADTQYF
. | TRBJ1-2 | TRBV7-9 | CASSLEEQRANYGYTF
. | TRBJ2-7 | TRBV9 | CASSEGIGQSYEQYF
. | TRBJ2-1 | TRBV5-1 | CASSLKGAIEQFF
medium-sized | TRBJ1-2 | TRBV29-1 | CSVVPTTGDNYGYTF
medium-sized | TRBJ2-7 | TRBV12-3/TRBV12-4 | CACRATGGGYEQYF
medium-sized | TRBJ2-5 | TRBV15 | CATSRGRQGVETQYF
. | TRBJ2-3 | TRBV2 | CASTDTSGHTDTQYF
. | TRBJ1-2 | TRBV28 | CASSFRDRTYGYTF
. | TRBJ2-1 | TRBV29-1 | CSVPDRGTSNEQFF
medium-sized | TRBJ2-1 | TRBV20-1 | CSARGDRAMYNEQFF
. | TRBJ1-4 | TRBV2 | CASSEAAWEKLFF
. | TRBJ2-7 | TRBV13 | CASSTAAGYEQYF
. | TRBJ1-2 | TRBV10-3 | CAISESGTGSRDYGYTF